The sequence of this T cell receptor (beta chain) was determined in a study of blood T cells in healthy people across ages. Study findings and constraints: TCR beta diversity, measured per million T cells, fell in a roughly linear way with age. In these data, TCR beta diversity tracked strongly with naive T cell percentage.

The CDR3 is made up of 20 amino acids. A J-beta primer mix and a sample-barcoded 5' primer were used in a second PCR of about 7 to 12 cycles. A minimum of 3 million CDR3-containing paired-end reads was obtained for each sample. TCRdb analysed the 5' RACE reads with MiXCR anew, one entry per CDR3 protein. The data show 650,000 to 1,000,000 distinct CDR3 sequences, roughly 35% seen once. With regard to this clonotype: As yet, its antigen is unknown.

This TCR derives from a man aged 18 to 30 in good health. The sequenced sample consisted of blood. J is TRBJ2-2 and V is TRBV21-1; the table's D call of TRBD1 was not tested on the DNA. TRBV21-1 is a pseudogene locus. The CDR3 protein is CASSKDRGARGLSGTGELFF. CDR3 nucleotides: TGTGCCAGCAGCAAAGACCGGGGGGCCAGGGGGCTTTCTGGCACCGGGGAGCTGTTTTTT.